A single sample is the source of the 27 T cell receptor beta chains below, sequenced in a study of T cells after somatic rescue of genetic block. Data came from immunoSEQ multiplex PCR; TCRdb stores just in-frame clones and leaves some out. Among 110,000 or so clones, about 93% were seen once, and the ten largest hold 1.4% to 1.5%. Sequencing was carried out using peripheral blood mononuclear cells (PBMCs). The receptors derive from a woman between 18 and 29 years old.

V usage is TRBV27 and J usage is TRBJ1-4; no definite D call. Germline V CDR1 and CDR2: MNHEY, SMNVEV (reference sequence). Trimming stripped 4 bases from V and 5 bases from J, with 17 bases between. The CDR3 runs to 16 residues. CDR3 bases: TGTGCCAGCAGTTCCCGCTGGGGTAGTAGGAATGAAAAACTGTTTTTT. It translates to CASSSRWGSRNEKLFF.

V gene TRBV6-5 combines with J gene TRBJ2-5; D may be TRBD1 or TRBD2 (6 bases each). The CDR3 extends over 14 amino acids. In germline, CDR1 is MNHEY, CDR2 SVGAGI. The ends were cut back, 6 bases at V and 5 bases at J, with 16 bases in the middle. CDR3 sequence reads: CASSRGLRRETQYF. The DNA for the CDR3 is TGTGCCAGCAGCAGGGGACTCCGGCGGGAGACCCAGTACTTC.

Comments on this clone: An end of the junction does not agree with germline; a read error may underlie this. The chain uses TRBV4-1 and TRBJ1-2, with a possible D match to TRBD1 (6 bases). CDR1 and CDR2 (germline): MGHRA, YSYEKL. The length of the CDR3 is 15 residues. CDR3 nucleotides: TGCGCCAGCAGTCAAGAGGGGGGACCTAACTATGGCTACACCTTC. Protein product: CASSQEGGPNYGYTF.

The CDR3 DNA reads as TGTGCCAGCAGCGTAGGACAGGGAGGGAATGAGCAGTTCTTC. This codes for CASSVGQGGNEQFF. The V call is TRBV9, the J call TRBJ2-1; perhaps D is TRBD1 or TRBD2 (7 bases each). CDR1 and CDR2 from the germline V gene are SGDLS and YYNGEE. This CDR3 has 14 residues. V shed 0 bases and J shed 7 bases, with 11 bases lying between them.

The V call is TRBV7-9, the J call TRBJ1-1; D may be TRBD1 (5 bases). This CDR3 has 15 amino acids. The germline V and J ends were trimmed by 1 base and 1 base, with 10 bases remaining between them. Per germline, CDR1 SEHNR and CDR2 FQNEAQ (reference sequence). The CDR3 DNA sequence: TGTGCCAGCAGCTTAGGAGGGGACGCGAACACTGAAGCTTTCTTT. Protein product: CASSLGGDANTEAFF.

This sequence joins TRBV19 and TRBJ1-5; D unclear. The CDR3 sequence is 15 residues long. V was clipped by 1 base and J by 7 bases, with 14 bases between them. The germline CDR1 and CDR2 sequences are LNHDA and SQIVND (reference sequence). CDR3 loop: CASSIGQINLQPQHF. CDR3 nucleotides: TGTGCCAGTAGTATAGGGCAGATAAATCTCCAGCCCCAGCATTTT.

The table lists this clone with a count of one. The V and J genes are TRBV30 and TRBJ1-6; D might be TRBD1 (6 bases). The CDR3 is 14 residues long. Trimming removed 0 bases from V and 8 bases from J, with 11 bases in between. CDR1 GTSNPN and CDR2 SVGIG come from the germline V gene (reference sequence). This CDR3 reads CAWSVTGKYSPLHF. The DNA of the CDR3 is TGTGCCTGGAGTGTTACAGGGAAGTATTCACCCCTCCACTTT.

CDR3 bases: TGTGCCAGCAGCCCACGGGTCACCGGGGAGCTGTTTTTT. It is translated as CASSPRVTGELFF. J is TRBJ2-2 and V is TRBV7-3; no reliable D call. The germline V gene has CDR1 SGHTA and CDR2 FQGTGA. The CDR3 is made up of 13 amino acids. Trimming cost V 5 bases and J 4 bases, with 8 bases left between them.

The chain couples TRBV4-3 to TRBJ1-2; D uncertain. This CDR3 has 16 amino acids. Germline CDR1 is LGHNA and CDR2 is YSLEER. V dropped 3 bases and J dropped 2 bases, with 16 bases sitting between them. CDR3 in DNA: TGCGCCAGCAGCCACCATGGCCGCAGACAAAACTATGGCTACACCTTC. Protein: CASSHHGRRQNYGYTF.

This clone was counted only a few times. The chain employs TRBV2 and TRBJ1-1; tentatively, D is TRBD1 (5 bases). CDR3 length: 13 amino acids. Germline V gene sequence: CDR1 SNHLY, CDR2 FYNNEI. V was cut by 6 bases and J by 8 bases, with 16 bases left in between. The CDR3 DNA reads TGTGCCAGCAGGGCTAAGGAGCGGGGGGAAGCTTTCTTT. Translating gives CASRAKERGEAFF. The whole variable domain, remainder taken from reference TRBV2 and TRBJ1-1, is EPEVTQTPSHQVTQMGQEVILRCVPISNHLYFYWYRQILGQKVEFLVSFYNNEISEKSEIFDDQFSVERPDGSNFTLKIRSTKLEDSAMYFCASRAKERGEAFFGQGTRLTVV.

This clone was observed a handful of times. This chain uses TRBV30 with TRBJ1-1; no clear D. CDR3 length: 13 amino acids. Trimming removed 0 bases from V and 0 bases from J, with 5 bases in between. Germline V CDR1 and CDR2: GTSNPN, SVGIG (reference sequence). Here the CDR3 reads CAWSVDVNTEAFF. CDR3 bases: TGTGCCTGGAGTGTAGACGTGAACACTGAAGCTTTCTTT.

Only a few counts were recorded for this clone. The V and J genes are TRBV7-7 and TRBJ2-7; no firm D call. There are 13 residues in the CDR3. With 5 bases removed from V and 4 bases from J, the gap between germline ends came to 12 bases. From germline, CDR1 is SSHAT and CDR2 FNYEAQ (reference sequence). The CDR3 DNA reads TGTGCCAGCAGCCAGCGCGACGGATACGAGCAGTACTTC. It codes for CASSQRDGYEQYF.

The table lists this clone with a count of one. The rearrangement links TRBV18 to TRBJ1-5, with a weak D call TRBD1 (5 bases). The germline V gene encodes CDR1 KGHSH and CDR2 LQKENI. This CDR3 is built from 16 residues. The germline V and J ends were trimmed by 0 bases and 3 bases, with 12 bases remaining between them. CDR3 region: CASSPPSGEDNQPQHF. CDR3 DNA sequence: TGTGCCAGCTCACCACCATCGGGGGAGGACAATCAGCCCCAGCATTTT.

This chain uses TRBV4-2 with TRBJ2-7; D remains ambiguous. Germline V gene data show CDR1 as LGHNA and CDR2 as YNFKEQ. The ends were cut back, 2 bases at V and 0 bases at J, with 14 bases in the middle. The CDR3 has 16 amino acids. The CDR3 region has the DNA TGTGCCAGCAGCCAAATCAGGAACAGTGTCTCCTACGAGCAGTACTTC. Amino acids: CASSQIRNSVSYEQYF.

This clone was counted between two and nine times. The chain links TRBV10-3 to TRBJ2-2, with D unresolved. The V and J ends lost 7 bases and 2 bases respectively, with 8 bases between them. CDR1 is ENHRY, CDR2 SYGVKD, per germline. The CDR3 spans 13 residues. The CDR3 loop reads CAIMLDNTGELFF. As DNA, the CDR3 is TGTGCCATCATGCTCGACAACACCGGGGAGCTGTTTTTT.

The rearrangement links TRBV6-5 to TRBJ2-5; tentatively, D is TRBD2 (5 bases). Germline CDR1 and CDR2: MNHEY and SVGAGI. V dropped 6 bases and J dropped 1 base, with 9 bases sitting between them. CDR3 length equals 13 residues. CDR3 residues: CASSFGVQETQYF. The CDR3 DNA follows: TGTGCCAGCAGCTTCGGGGTCCAAGAGACCCAGTACTTC.

V gene TRBV2 combines with J gene TRBJ2-5, with unresolved D. Germline V CDR1 and CDR2: SNHLY, FYNNEI. V lost 1 base and J lost 5, with 8 bases in between. This CDR3 spans 13 amino acids. This CDR3 is CASSEGPRETQYF. CDR3 DNA sequence: TGTGCCAGCAGTGAAGGACCCAGGGAGACCCAGTACTTC.

The rearrangement joins TRBV4-1 to TRBJ2-4, with D uncertain. The CDR3 is made up of 16 amino acids. Germline values: CDR1 MGHRA, CDR2 YSYEKL. Trimming took 2 bases from V and 0 from J, leaving 11 bases between them. CDR3 region: CASSQRAGLAKNIQYF. CDR3 DNA sequence: TGCGCCAGCAGCCAAAGGGCAGGCCTAGCCAAAAACATTCAGTACTTC.

This chain's CDR3 is CASQVSRGSYEQYF. The CDR3 nucleotides read TGTGCCAGCCAAGTATCTAGGGGCTCCTACGAGCAGTACTTC. J is TRBJ2-7 and V is TRBV28; D possibly corresponds to TRBD1 (5 bases). Trimming took 8 bases from V and 0 from J, leaving 14 bases between them. The CDR3 consists of 14 residues. Looked up from germline, CDR1 is MDHEN and CDR2 is SYDVKM.

The chain carries TRBV10-3 and TRBJ1-2; D gene unclear. The CDR3 runs 16 residues. Deletions cut 0 bases from V and 4 bases from J, with 15 bases between. From germline, CDR1 is ENHRY and CDR2 SYGVKD. For the CDR3, the DNA is TGTGCCATCAGTGAGTCGAGGGTCATCACGGGCTATGGCTACACCTTC. It translates to CAISESRVITGYGYTF.

The chain links TRBV7-2 to TRBJ1-2, with 8 bases identical to TRBD1. The V gene's germline CDR1 is SGHTA and CDR2 FQGNSA. The CDR3 is 12 residues long. The ends lost 4 bases at V and 10 bases at J; junction bases unmatched: 5. CDR3 in DNA: TGTGCCAGCAGCTCAAGGACAGGGATCTACACCTTC. Translating it yields CASSSRTGIYTF.

The chain carries TRBV11-3 and TRBJ2-7, with a tentative D call TRBD2 (5 bases). The V and J ends lost 5 bases and 1 base respectively, with 9 bases between them. Germline CDR1 and CDR2: SGHNT and YENEEA. This CDR3 contains 13 residues. CDR3 in DNA: TGTGCCAGCAGCCCTTCGGGATCCTACGAGCAGTACTTC. Protein sequence: CASSPSGSYEQYF.

The CDR3 is CASTYGRYSDTQYF. The CDR3 coding sequence is TGTGCCAGCACCTATGGGCGGTATTCAGATACGCAGTATTTT. The chain employs TRBV6-6 and TRBJ2-3; D is undetermined. The germline V and J ends were trimmed by 7 bases and 4 bases, with 15 bases remaining between them. This CDR3 contains 14 residues. Germline CDR1 MNHNY, CDR2 SVGAGI (reference sequence).

The chain joins TRBV18 to TRBJ1-1; D is undetermined. Trimming pared 9 bases from V and 3 bases from J, leaving 11 bases between. Germline lookup yields CDR1 KGHSH and CDR2 LQKENI. The CDR3 runs 12 residues. CDR3 nucleotides: TGTGCCAGTCGAAAGTCTTACACTGAAGCTTTCTTT. Translating gives CASRKSYTEAFF.

This chain links TRBV2 with TRBJ1-1; D possibly corresponds to TRBD1 (5 bases). Germline CDR1 reads SNHLY; CDR2 reads FYNNEI. This CDR3 contains 13 residues. The V end was cut by 6 bases, the J end by 7 bases, with 15 bases between. CDR3 nucleotide sequence: TGTGCCAGCAGGCTTGACAGCCCGTTTGAAGCTTTCTTT. It encodes CASRLDSPFEAFF.

This chain uses TRBV10-3 with TRBJ2-5; D is perhaps TRBD2 (6 bases). Between the trimmed V and J ends, which lost 5 bases and 4 bases, there was a span of 14 bases. There are 14 residues in the CDR3. CDR1 ENHRY and CDR2 SYGVKD come from the germline V gene. CDR3 coding DNA: TGTGCCATCAGTACGAACGGGGGTCGAGAGACCCAGTACTTC. Its protein product is CAISTNGGRETQYF.

The chain uses TRBV5-5 and TRBJ2-5; D unresolved. V was clipped by 4 bases and J by 2 bases, with 18 bases between them. The CDR3 totals 16 residues. The V gene's germline CDR1 is SGHKS and CDR2 YYEKEE (reference sequence). This CDR3 is CASSPGAASFQETQYF. DNA for the CDR3: TGTGCCAGCAGCCCGGGTGCGGCTTCCTTTCAAGAGACCCAGTACTTC.